The 25 T cell receptor beta chains presented below share a single source sample, sequenced in a study of blood T cell repertoires in COVID-19. TCRdb's copy holds only in-frame clones and misses some; the assay was immunoSEQ multiplex PCR. The sample lists about 63,000 clones, about 80% occurring once. What was sequenced was peripheral blood. These receptors were obtained from a woman older than 75 with acute or convalescent COVID-19.

This chain links TRBV27 with TRBJ2-1, with 7 bases that match TRBD1. Per the germline V gene, CDR1 is MNHEY and CDR2 is SMNVEV (reference sequence). V shed 4 bases, J shed 12 bases, and the junction held 9 bases outside the gene matches. The CDR3 is 13 amino acids. Written as DNA, the CDR3 is TGTGCCAGCAGTTCCCCGGACAGGCCGAGGCAGTTCTTC. It specifies CASSSPDRPRQFF.

The chain uses TRBV5-1 and TRBJ2-5; 8 nucleotides line up with TRBD2. Germline lookup yields CDR1 SGHRS and CDR2 YFSETQ. The ends lost 1 base at V and 5 bases at J; junction bases unmatched: 16. CDR3 length: 18 residues. The CDR3 is CASSLRPPAGGPGETQYF. The DNA for the CDR3 is TGCGCCAGCAGCTTGAGGCCCCCCGCGGGAGGTCCGGGTGAGACCCAGTACTTC.

The chain has TRBV9 and TRBJ2-3; TRBD2 agrees at 10 bases. The CDR3 consists of 16 residues. The V gene's germline CDR1 is SGDLS and CDR2 YYNGEE. V was pared by 0 bases and J by 4 bases, with 5 bases of the junction left unmatched. The CDR3 DNA follows: TGTGCCAGCAGCGTAGGGGCTAGCGGGAGCTCAGATACGCAGTATTTT. The encoded protein is CASSVGASGSSDTQYF.

The rearrangement links TRBV18 to TRBJ2-1; the match to TRBD2 covers 11 bases. CDR1 is KGHSH and CDR2 is LQKENI in the germline V gene. The CDR3 totals 15 residues. Losses at the gene ends were 0 bases for V and 6 bases for J; bases not matched to a gene: 1. The CDR3 reads CASSPPLAGGNEQFF. For the CDR3, the DNA is TGTGCCAGCTCACCACCCCTAGCGGGAGGCAATGAGCAGTTCTTC.

The J gene is TRBJ1-1, the V gene TRBV6-5, with 7 positions matching TRBD1. The CDR3 consists of 14 residues. The V segment lost 4 bases and the J segment 1 base; nucleotides outside the gene matches: 3. Germline V CDR1 and CDR2: MNHEY, SVGAGI. CDR3 sequence (DNA): TGTGCCAGCAGTTCTTGGACAGGGAACACTGAAGCTTTCTTT. This sequence encodes CASSSWTGNTEAFF.

The chain has TRBV6-5 and TRBJ2-5, with 7 bases that match TRBD2. The length of the CDR3 is 14 residues. V lost 6 bases to trimming and J lost 5 bases; unmatched junction nucleotides: 9. Germline-derived CDR1 and CDR2 are MNHEY and SVGAGI. The CDR3 is CASRTGGSAETQYF. The CDR3, as DNA: TGTGCCAGCAGGACCGGGGGGAGCGCGGAGACCCAGTACTTC.

The gene calls are TRBV28 and TRBJ1-1; TRBD1 might be the D (5 bases). CDR1 is MDHEN and CDR2 is SYDVKM in the germline V gene. This CDR3 region has 13 residues. The V and J ends lost 5 bases and 1 base respectively, with 8 bases between them. The CDR3 reads CASSRQPNTEAFF. The CDR3 nucleotides are TGTGCCAGCAGTAGACAGCCGAACACTGAAGCTTTCTTT.

The chain recombines TRBV29-1 with TRBJ1-2; 8 bases are a match to TRBD1. The CDR3 runs to 13 residues. V was clipped by 6 bases and J by 5 bases; unmatched bases: 8. Germline lookup yields CDR1 SQVTM and CDR2 ANQGSEA. CDR3 protein: CSVDPDRVYGYTF. The CDR3 coding sequence is TGCAGCGTAGACCCGGACAGGGTATATGGCTACACCTTC.

This chain joins TRBV20-1 and TRBJ1-2; 12 bases agree with TRBD1. The J segment lost 0 bases and the V segment lost 3 bases, leaving 8 bases of the junction unmatched. The CDR3 length is 17 residues. Germline values: CDR1 DFQATT, CDR2 SNEGSKA (reference sequence). The DNA of the CDR3 is TGCAGTGCTAGTGCCGGGACAGGGGGCAACGCTAACTATGGCTACACCTTC. This sequence encodes CSASAGTGGNANYGYTF.

The chain couples TRBV10-1 to TRBJ2-3; D might be TRBD1 (5 bases). The germline V and J ends were trimmed by 0 bases and 4 bases, with 8 bases remaining between them. The CDR3 is 14 amino acids. Germline CDR1 is WNHNN and CDR2 is SYGVQD (reference sequence). CDR3 sequence reads: CASSESAGSDTQYF. The CDR3 DNA sequence: TGCGCCAGCAGTGAGTCGGCAGGGTCAGATACGCAGTATTTT.

V usage is TRBV4-3 and J usage is TRBJ1-4; D is perhaps TRBD1 (5 bases). The germline V gene has CDR1 LGHNA and CDR2 YSLEER. With 0 bases removed from V and 8 bases from J, the gap between germline ends came to 13 bases. CDR3 length: 15 amino acids. CDR3 in amino acids: CASSQDMGLNEKLFF. The DNA for the CDR3 is TGCGCCAGCAGCCAAGATATGGGGCTGAACGAAAAACTGTTTTTT.

The rearrangement joins TRBV9 to TRBJ2-7, with TRBD1 as a possible D gene (6 bases). The CDR3 loop spans 16 amino acids. CDR1 and CDR2 from the germline V gene are SGDLS and YYNGEE. V was cut by 0 bases and J by 3 bases, with 16 bases left in between. For the CDR3, the DNA is TGTGCCAGCAGCGTAGGGCCGCAGGGCAGGGGCTACGAGCAGTACTTC. Translating gives CASSVGPQGRGYEQYF.

The chain recombines TRBV27 with TRBJ1-4, with D maybe TRBD1 (5 bases). Trimming took 3 bases from V and 3 from J, leaving 11 bases between them. The CDR3 loop spans 15 amino acids. Germline CDR1 is MNHEY and CDR2 is SMNVEV (reference sequence). In DNA, the CDR3 is TGTGCCAGCAGTTTCTTCGGGACTCCTAATGAAAAACTGTTTTTT. Protein sequence: CASSFFGTPNEKLFF.

The V call is TRBV28, the J call TRBJ1-2; D is possibly TRBD1 (6 bases). The CDR3 length is 11 residues. The germline CDR1 and CDR2 sequences are MDHEN and SYDVKM. Trimming removed 6 bases from V and 6 bases from J, with 8 bases in between. CDR3 sequence reads: CASRRQDGYTF. CDR3 nucleotides: TGTGCCAGCAGAAGACAGGATGGCTACACCTTC.

The V gene is TRBV4-3, the J gene TRBJ1-4; 8 bases are shared with TRBD1. V was pared by 1 base and J by 7 bases, with 5 bases of the junction left unmatched. This CDR3 region has 15 residues. Germline lookup yields CDR1 LGHNA and CDR2 YSLEER. Written as DNA, the CDR3 is TGCGCCAGCAGCCAAGGTCAGGGGGCTGTTGAAAAACTGTTTTTT. It translates to CASSQGQGAVEKLFF.

V and J are TRBV5-5 and TRBJ2-2; perhaps TRBD2 as D (6 bases). Between the trimmed V and J ends, which lost 4 bases and 2 bases, there was a span of 12 bases. Germline assignment: CDR1 SGHKS and CDR2 YYEKEE (reference sequence). The CDR3 spans 15 residues. In DNA, the CDR3 is TGTGCCAGCAGCCCCGGAGGGACCAACACCGGGGAGCTGTTTTTT. The encoded protein is CASSPGGTNTGELFF.

This clone has just a few counts. V is TRBV21-1 and J is TRBJ2-1; TRBD2, the D gene given by the table, was not confirmed from the DNA. TRBV21-1 is an annotated pseudogene. This CDR3 region has 17 residues. The CDR3 loop is CASSRRVGLAGYGEQFF. As DNA, the CDR3 is TGTGCCAGCAGCAGGCGGGTGGGACTAGCGGGGTACGGGGAGCAGTTCTTC.

V gene TRBV5-1 combines with J gene TRBJ2-7, with D perhaps matching TRBD1 (6 bases). This CDR3 has 15 residues. Germline V lookup: CDR1 SGHRS, CDR2 YFSETQ. Trimming took 4 bases from V and 2 from J, leaving 16 bases between them. For the CDR3, the DNA is TGCGCCAGCAGCACCACCGACAGGTATACCTACGAGCAGTACTTC. Encoded protein: CASSTTDRYTYEQYF.

Of note for this clone: One end of the junction is discordant with germline, which a read error may explain. The chain joins TRBV19 to TRBJ1-2, with D possibly matching TRBD1 (6 bases). Germline V gives CDR1 LNHDA, CDR2 SQIVND (reference sequence). This CDR3 comprises 14 residues. CDR3 loop: CASGISDSYNGYTF. The CDR3 nucleotides read TGTGCCAGTGGTATCTCGGACAGTTATAATGGCTACACCTTC.

This chain links TRBV5-1 with TRBJ1-2; D might be TRBD1 (5 bases). The CDR3 is made up of 13 amino acids. Germline V lookup: CDR1 SGHRS, CDR2 YFSETQ. The germline V and J ends were trimmed by 4 bases and 2 bases, with 9 bases remaining between them. This chain's CDR3 is CASSIPGNYGYTF. The CDR3 DNA follows: TGCGCCAGCAGCATCCCAGGGAACTATGGCTACACCTTC.

This sequence joins TRBV6-5 and TRBJ2-1; 10 bases fit TRBD2. V lost 5 bases, J lost 4 bases, and 5 bases stayed unmatched. The CDR3 sequence is 15 residues long. The germline V gene encodes CDR1 MNHEY and CDR2 SVGAGI. In DNA, the CDR3 is TGTGCCAGCAGTCCCATAGCGGGAGGATACAATGAGCAGTTCTTC. Translation: CASSPIAGGYNEQFF.

The chain couples TRBV10-3 to TRBJ1-5; TRBD1 might be the D (6 bases). Trimming left V 11 bases short and J 3 bases short, with 14 bases between. CDR1 and CDR2 from the germline V gene are ENHRY and SYGVKD. The CDR3 runs to 13 residues. CDR3 sequence: CAAKGGDNQPQHF. In DNA form, the CDR3 reads TGTGCCGCCAAAGGGGGGGACAATCAGCCCCAGCATTTT.

This sequence joins TRBV3-1 (or the pseudogene TRBV3-2) and TRBJ2-2, with TRBD1 identical over 7 bases. The CDR3 consists of 13 residues. The germline V gene encodes CDR1 LGHDT and CDR2 YNNKEL (reference sequence). Losses at the gene ends were 4 bases for V and 4 bases for J; bases not matched to a gene: 0. As DNA, the CDR3 is TGTGCCAGCAGCCCAGGGGGCACCGGGGAGCTGTTTTTT. Translated, it gives CASSPGGTGELFF.

On this clone itself: At one end, the junction sequence differs from germline, possibly due to a read error. V and J are TRBV2 and TRBJ2-3, with 13 bases lining up with TRBD2. This CDR3 region has 15 residues. Germline CDR1 and CDR2: SNHLY and FYNNEI. This CDR3 is CASSEGARTSGREYF. In DNA form, the CDR3 reads TGTGCCAGCAGCGAAGGAGCCCGGACTAGCGGGAGAGAGTATTTT.

The chain is built from TRBV3-1 (or the pseudogene TRBV3-2) and TRBJ1-3, with a tentative D call TRBD1 (6 bases). CDR1 is LGHDT and CDR2 is YNNKEL in the germline V gene (reference sequence). V lost 3 bases and J lost 0, with 12 bases in between. The CDR3 runs to 16 residues. The CDR3 protein is CASSQHRAHSGNTIYF. The CDR3 DNA follows: TGTGCCAGCAGCCAGCACAGGGCCCACTCTGGAAACACCATATATTTT.